One and the same sample provided the 24 T cell receptor beta chains below, sequenced in a study of blood T cell repertoires in COVID-19. Generated by immunoSEQ multiplex PCR, the TCRdb table keeps only in-frame clones and is missing some. This repertoire shows some 150,000 clones, around 87% found once; its top ten account for approximately 40%. Sequencing input: peripheral blood. The receptors were sampled from a man between 50 and 59 years old who had recovered from COVID-19.

The V call is TRBV3-1 (or the pseudogene TRBV3-2), the J call TRBJ1-5; D unresolved. The germline V gene has CDR1 LGHDT and CDR2 YNNKEL (reference sequence). The CDR3 has 13 amino acids. The V and J ends lost 5 bases and 5 bases respectively, with 10 bases between them. The chain's CDR3 is CASSCYSYQPQHF. CDR3 coding DNA: TGTGCCAGCAGCTGTTACTCCTATCAGCCCCAGCATTTT.

The chain is built from TRBV5-1 and TRBJ1-1, with 8 bases that match TRBD1. The trim removed 0 bases at V and 6 bases at J, leaving 1 base unmatched. The length of the CDR3 is 13 residues. CDR1 and CDR2 (germline): SGHRS, YFSETQ. CDR3 DNA: TGCGCCAGCAGCTTGGGGACAGGGCCTGAAGCTTTCTTT. It is translated as CASSLGTGPEAFF. Complete variable domain (other parts from reference TRBV5-1 and TRBJ1-1): KAGVTQTPRYLIKTRGQQVTLSCSPISGHRSVSWYQQTPGQGLQFLFEYFSETQRNKGNFPGRFSGRQFSNSRSEMNVSTLELGDSALYLCASSLGTGPEAFFGQGTRLTVV.

This clone was found a few times. V and J are TRBV11-2 and TRBJ1-1; D gene ambiguous. In germline, CDR1 is SGHAT, CDR2 FQNNGV. V was cut by 5 bases and J by 1 base, with 5 bases left in between. The CDR3 sequence is 12 residues long. CDR3 residues: CASSPWNTEAFF. The CDR3 DNA follows: TGTGCCAGCAGCCCTTGGAACACTGAAGCTTTCTTT.

The V gene is TRBV6-1, the J gene TRBJ2-2, with D possibly TRBD1 on 6 matching bases. Germline CDR1 MNHNS, CDR2 SASEGT. The ends were cut back, 0 bases at V and 3 bases at J, with 11 bases in the middle. This CDR3 is 16 amino acids long. The DNA of the CDR3 is TGTGCCAGCAGTGAAGCGCTGGCAGGGGACACCGGGGAGCTGTTTTTT. Translating gives CASSEALAGDTGELFF.

This clone came up a few times. The chain couples TRBV5-1 to TRBJ1-2, with TRBD1 identical over 7 bases. J lost 0 bases, V lost 4 bases, and 3 bases had no gene match. The CDR3 consists of 14 residues. The V gene's germline CDR1 is SGHRS and CDR2 YFSETQ. In DNA, the CDR3 is TGCGCCAGCAGCCAGGGGGGCACTAACTATGGCTACACCTTC. Translated, it gives CASSQGGTNYGYTF.

The CDR3: CAISESGQGGYTF. In nucleotides, the CDR3 is TGTGCCATCAGTGAGTCTGGTCAGGGCGGCTACACCTTC. This sequence joins TRBV10-3 and TRBJ1-2; tentative D call: TRBD1 (5 bases). V gave up 0 bases and J gave up 8 bases, with 10 bases separating them. There are 13 residues in the CDR3. Germline values: CDR1 ENHRY, CDR2 SYGVKD.

This sequence joins TRBV5-5 and TRBJ1-2, with 8 bases lining up with TRBD1. Germline assignment: CDR1 SGHKS and CDR2 YYEKEE (reference sequence). Trimming took 4 bases from V and 8 from J; bases not matched to a gene: 19. CDR3 length: 17 residues. In nucleotides, the CDR3 is TGTGCCAGCAGCGTACTTCCGGGACAGGTCGGTGGATCGGGCTACACCTTC. Residues: CASSVLPGQVGGSGYTF.

The rearrangement uses TRBV2 and TRBJ1-1, with 10 bases fitting TRBD1. This CDR3 has 15 residues. The ends lost 0 bases at V and 7 bases at J; junction bases unmatched: 5. The germline V gene encodes CDR1 SNHLY and CDR2 FYNNEI. CDR3 sequence reads: CASSEAGTGAREAFF. The CDR3 nucleotides read TGTGCCAGCAGTGAAGCCGGGACAGGGGCTCGTGAAGCTTTCTTT.

The chain joins TRBV30 to TRBJ1-3; tentatively, D is TRBD1 (5 bases). The CDR3 covers 14 residues. Germline assignment: CDR1 GTSNPN and CDR2 SVGIG (reference sequence). Between the trimmed V and J ends, which lost 0 bases and 1 base, there was a span of 7 bases. CDR3 residues: CAWSVGTSGNTIYF. As DNA, the CDR3 is TGTGCCTGGAGTGTCGGGACTTCTGGAAACACCATATATTTT.

This clone showed up just a few times. J is TRBJ2-3 and V is TRBV9; D uncertain. Germline CDR1 and CDR2: SGDLS and YYNGEE. The CDR3 spans 15 residues. V shed 1 base and J shed 1 base, with 10 bases lying between them. CDR3 in amino acids: CASSVFGRGTDTQYF. CDR3 DNA: TGTGCCAGCAGCGTATTTGGTCGGGGCACAGATACGCAGTATTTT. The variable domain in full, completed from reference TRBV9 and TRBJ2-3, reads DSGVTQTPKHLITATGQRVTLRCSPRSGDLSVYWYQQSLDQGLQFLIQYYNGEERAKGNILERFSAQQFPDLHSELNLSSLELGDSALYFCASSVFGRGTDTQYFGPGTRLTVL.

The chain employs TRBV7-9 and TRBJ2-7; 8 nucleotides agree with TRBD1. The J segment lost 3 bases and the V segment lost 1 base, leaving 2 bases of the junction unmatched. Germline CDR1 reads SEHNR; CDR2 reads FQNEAQ (reference sequence). CDR3 length equals 14 residues. The CDR3 DNA follows: TGTGCCAGCAGCTTAGGGACAGGGCGCTACGAGCAGTACTTC. Encoded protein: CASSLGTGRYEQYF.

The chain carries TRBV6-2 or TRBV6-3 and TRBJ1-5; 8 nucleotides agree with TRBD1. CDR1 MNHEY and CDR2 SVGEGT come from the germline V gene. The J segment lost 0 bases and the V segment lost 4 bases, leaving 2 bases of the junction unmatched. This CDR3 region has 15 residues. The CDR3 region is CASSSTGDSNQPQHF. The CDR3 nucleotides read TGTGCCAGCAGTTCGACAGGGGATAGCAATCAGCCCCAGCATTTT.

V and J are TRBV5-1 and TRBJ1-1; 7 positions match TRBD1. V was clipped by 4 bases and J by 5 bases; unmatched bases: 11. The CDR3 sequence is 15 residues long. Looked up from germline, CDR1 is SGHRS and CDR2 is YFSETQ. The CDR3 spells CASSPVGGRGTEAFF. CDR3 sequence (DNA): TGCGCCAGCAGCCCGGTTGGTGGCAGGGGGACTGAAGCTTTCTTT.

The V gene is TRBV11-2, the J gene TRBJ1-4, with TRBD1 matching 7 bases. The J segment lost 4 bases and the V segment lost 5 bases, leaving 16 bases of the junction unmatched. The germline gives CDR1 SGHAT, CDR2 FQNNGV. This CDR3 spans 18 amino acids. CDR3 residues: CASSKGFGQAMGNEKLFF. The CDR3 DNA is TGTGCCAGCAGCAAGGGGTTCGGACAGGCCATGGGTAATGAAAAACTGTTTTTT.

V and J are TRBV4-3 and TRBJ1-6, with 7 bases aligning to TRBD1. This CDR3 region has 16 residues. Germline V gene data show CDR1 as LGHNA and CDR2 as YSLEER. V lost 1 base to trimming and J lost 4 bases; unmatched junction nucleotides: 4. CDR3 DNA sequence: TGCGCCAGCAGCCAAGCGTCAGGGGGTTATAATTCACCCCTCCACTTT. Its translation is CASSQASGGYNSPLHF.

V usage is TRBV12-5 and J usage is TRBJ2-7, with D tentatively TRBD1 (8 bases). Trimming took 5 bases from V and 5 from J, leaving 16 bases between them. Germline assignment: CDR1 LGHNT and CDR2 FRNRAP. The CDR3 is 14 amino acids. The CDR3 DNA reads TGTGCTAGTGGTCCCCCCACAGGGGGGGACGAGCAGTACTTC. Translated: CASGPPTGGDEQYF. The full variable domain, rest sourced from reference TRBV12-5 and TRBJ2-7, is DARVTQTPRHKVTEMGQEVTMRCQPILGHNTVFWYRQTMMQGLELLAYFRNRAPLDDSGMPKDRFSAEMPDATLATLKIQPSEPRDSAVYFCASGPPTGGDEQYFGPGTRLTVT.

This chain connects TRBV4-3 to TRBJ1-1; TRBD1 might be the D (5 bases). Germline V CDR1 and CDR2: LGHNA, YSLEER. The CDR3 consists of 15 residues. The germline V and J ends were trimmed by 0 bases and 5 bases, with 13 bases remaining between them. This CDR3 reads CASSQESGRYTEAFF. In nucleotides, the CDR3 is TGCGCCAGCAGCCAAGAGTCAGGGAGGTATACTGAAGCTTTCTTT.

This sequence joins TRBV25-1 and TRBJ1-4; perhaps TRBD1 as D (6 bases). The CDR3 is made up of 14 amino acids. The germline V gene has CDR1 MGHDK and CDR2 SYGVNS. V was pared by 6 bases and J by 8 bases, with 16 bases between. CDR3 DNA sequence: TGTGCCAGCAGGGGGGTAGGGGGTCAAGAAAAACTGTTTTTT. As protein: CASRGVGGQEKLFF.

This clone was picked up one time. V is TRBV19 and J is TRBJ2-1, with TRBD2 matching 12 bases. Trimming at V came to 5 bases and at J to 2 bases, leaving 4 bases not matched to a gene. The CDR3 runs to 16 residues. Looked up from germline, CDR1 is LNHDA and CDR2 is SQIVND (reference sequence). CDR3 sequence reads: CASSLRTSGAYNEQFF. The CDR3 DNA sequence: TGTGCCAGTAGTCTTAGGACTAGCGGGGCCTACAATGAGCAGTTCTTC.

The rearrangement uses TRBV18 and TRBJ2-6; 11 bases align to TRBD1. Looked up from germline, CDR1 is KGHSH and CDR2 is LQKENI. The V and J ends lost 3 bases and 2 bases, in that order; junction bases with no gene match: 3. The CDR3 consists of 17 residues. CDR3 nucleotide sequence: TGTGCCAGCTCACCTCAGGGACAGGGGGCTGGGGCCAACGTCCTGACTTTC. Translation gives CASSPQGQGAGANVLTF.

The genes are TRBV7-9 and TRBJ2-1; 11 nucleotides match TRBD2. The V gene's germline CDR1 is SEHNR and CDR2 FQNEAQ (reference sequence). The V segment lost 4 bases and the J segment 4 bases; nucleotides outside the gene matches: 3. The length of the CDR3 is 15 residues. The CDR3 spells CASSSRLAGYNEQFF. Written as DNA, the CDR3 is TGTGCCAGCAGCTCCCGACTAGCGGGATACAATGAGCAGTTCTTC.

Worth noting for this clone: The germline gene is not matched at one end of the junction; a read error may be the cause. This chain uses TRBV10-3 with TRBJ2-3; the match to TRBD2 covers 8 bases. The CDR3 runs to 15 residues. The germline CDR1 and CDR2 sequences are ENHRY and SYGVKD. CDR3: CAIGDRGGGTDTQYF. The CDR3 DNA follows: TGTGCCATCGGTGATCGGGGGGGAGGCACAGATACGCAGTATTTT.

The chain has TRBV19 and TRBJ1-2, with TRBD1 identical over 10 bases. There are 13 residues in the CDR3. The J segment lost 4 bases and the V segment lost 9 bases, leaving 5 bases of the junction unmatched. The germline V gene encodes CDR1 LNHDA and CDR2 SQIVND (reference sequence). CDR3 in DNA: TGTGCCAGCGCGACAGGGGGCATCTATGGCTACACCTTC. Protein product: CASATGGIYGYTF.

V usage is TRBV6-2 or TRBV6-3 and J usage is TRBJ1-5; 9 nucleotides line up with TRBD1. V lost 2 bases to trimming and J lost 4 bases; unmatched junction nucleotides: 9. From germline, CDR1 is MNHEY and CDR2 SVGEGT. The CDR3 runs to 17 residues. The chain's CDR3 is CASSYDPGQGENQPQHF. CDR3 coding DNA: TGTGCCAGCAGTTACGACCCGGGACAGGGAGAGAATCAGCCCCAGCATTTT.